The 20 T cell receptor beta chains reported below all come from one sample, sequenced in a study of Ad26.COV2.S vaccination and SARS-CoV-2 variants. Only in-frame clones appear in the TCRdb table, and some are missing; sequencing was by immunoSEQ multiplex PCR. The data contain more than 350,000 clones, 75% to 95% of them singletons. Treatment indicated: 15 to 20 received Ad26.COV2.S at low or high dose, single or two shots; about 5 received placebo; per-sample allocation not given. Day 63 after the first vaccine or placebo injection was the time point for sampling. The source was peripheral blood, collected in a trial of Ad26.COV2.S vaccine versus placebo. The receptor set was obtained from a person between 18 and 60 years old who received the Ad26.COV2.S COVID-19 vaccine or a placebo.

V usage is TRBV2 and J usage is TRBJ2-5; D gene ambiguous. Germline V lookup: CDR1 SNHLY, CDR2 FYNNEI. V gave up 6 bases and J gave up 7 bases, with 12 bases separating them. This CDR3 comprises 12 residues. CDR3: CASSALSRTQYF. CDR3 coding DNA: TGTGCCAGCAGCGCGCTTTCAAGGACCCAGTACTTC.

The genes are TRBV19 and TRBJ2-7; the D call may be TRBD1 or TRBD2 (6 bases each). This CDR3 spans 13 amino acids. The V gene's germline CDR1 is LNHDA and CDR2 SQIVND (reference sequence). V lost 0 bases to trimming and J lost 6 bases, with 9 bases between them. The CDR3 reads CASSIEGGSEQYF. CDR3 nucleotide sequence: TGTGCCAGTAGTATAGAAGGGGGGAGCGAGCAGTACTTC.

The V and J genes are TRBV4-3 and TRBJ1-5, with unresolved D. Germline loops: CDR1 LGHNA, CDR2 YSLEER. The CDR3 totals 15 residues. Trimming cost V 2 bases and J 2 bases, with 10 bases left between them. In DNA form, the CDR3 reads TGCGCCAGCAGCCAAAGTTCGCTTGGCAATCAGCCCCAGCATTTT. Amino acids: CASSQSSLGNQPQHF.

The chain couples TRBV4-1 to TRBJ2-6; 9 nucleotides match TRBD1. The germline V gene has CDR1 MGHRA and CDR2 YSYEKL. Unmatched junction bases numbered 8, after V lost 5 bases and J lost 0 bases. This CDR3 region has 18 residues. The CDR3 nucleotides are TGCGCCAGCAGCTGGGGACAGGGTAGGGTCTCTGGGGCCAACGTCCTGACTTTC. Protein product: CASSWGQGRVSGANVLTF.

The genes are TRBV9 and TRBJ2-7; a possible D gene is TRBD2 (6 bases). There are 13 residues in the CDR3. V dropped 4 bases and J dropped 7 bases, with 15 bases sitting between them. Germline V gene lookup returns CDR1 SGDLS and CDR2 YYNGEE. CDR3 in amino acids: CASSQLISGEQYF. DNA for the CDR3: TGTGCCAGCAGCCAACTTATCAGCGGGGAGCAGTACTTC. Looking up the rest from reference TRBV9 and TRBJ2-7 gives the full variable domain: DSGVTQTPKHLITATGQRVTLRCSPRSGDLSVYWYQQSLDQGLQFLIQYYNGEERAKGNILERFSAQQFPDLHSELNLSSLELGDSALYFCASSQLISGEQYFGPGTRLTVT.

The chain carries TRBV7-3 and TRBJ1-1; the match to TRBD1 covers 10 bases. In germline, CDR1 is SGHTA, CDR2 FQGTGA. V lost 2 bases and J lost 5; bases outside the gene matches: 8. The CDR3 consists of 16 residues. The DNA for the CDR3 is TGTGCCAGCAGCTTATGGGGGACAGGGGATGGAACTGAAGCTTTCTTT. This translates into CASSLWGTGDGTEAFF.

V usage is TRBV7-3 and J usage is TRBJ2-1, with a weak D call TRBD2 (5 bases). Germline CDR1 is SGHTA and CDR2 is FQGTGA. The CDR3 runs to 13 residues. The V end lost 5 bases, the J end lost 10 bases, and 15 bases lay between the germline ends. The CDR3 DNA is TGTGCCAGCAGCCCAATGAGGGCGAGGGAGCAGTTCTTC. Amino acids: CASSPMRAREQFF.

The chain recombines TRBV5-5 with TRBJ2-5; 10 bases are a match to TRBD2. This CDR3 comprises 16 residues. Unmatched junction bases numbered 9, after V lost 2 bases and J lost 5 bases. The germline gives CDR1 SGHKS, CDR2 YYEKEE (reference sequence). CDR3 protein: CASSLLRLAGLETQYF. The CDR3 bases are TGTGCCAGCAGCTTACTTCGACTAGCGGGCCTGGAGACCCAGTACTTC. Combining the CDR3 with reference TRBV5-5 and TRBJ2-5 gives the whole variable domain DAGVTQSPTHLIKTRGQQVTLRCSPISGHKSVSWYQQVLGQGPQFIFQYYEKEERGRGNFPDRFSARQFPNYSSELNVNALLLGDSALYLCASSLLRLAGLETQYFGPGTRLLVL.

This chain connects TRBV15 to TRBJ1-6; TRBD1 matches 9 bases. This CDR3 is built from 15 residues. V trimming: 5 bases; J trimming: 6 bases; junction bases outside the gene matches: 5. Germline V gene lookup returns CDR1 LNHNV and CDR2 YYDKDF (reference sequence). As DNA, the CDR3 is TGTGCCACCAGCCTGCGACAGGGGGTTAATTCACCCCTCCACTTT. Protein sequence: CATSLRQGVNSPLHF.

The chain combines TRBV28 with TRBJ2-7; TRBD2 aligns across 9 bases. Germline lookup yields CDR1 MDHEN and CDR2 SYDVKM. The CDR3 totals 13 residues. Germline trimming cut 6 bases from V and 3 bases from J; bases unmatched to any gene: 3. CDR3 amino acids: CASRASGNYEQYF. The CDR3 nucleotides read TGTGCCAGCAGGGCTAGCGGGAACTACGAGCAGTACTTC.

This chain joins TRBV3-1 (or the pseudogene TRBV3-2) and TRBJ2-2; TRBD1 agrees at 7 bases. Trimming at V came to 4 bases and at J to 7 bases, leaving 9 bases not matched to a gene. Germline loops: CDR1 LGHDT, CDR2 YNNKEL (reference sequence). The CDR3 spans 15 residues. CDR3 bases: TGTGCCAGCAGCCGGGAGACAGGGCGTAACGGGGAGCTGTTTTTT. This sequence encodes CASSRETGRNGELFF.

This chain links TRBV5-1 with TRBJ2-7; either TRBD1 or TRBD2 may supply D (6 bases each). Germline V gene data show CDR1 as SGHRS and CDR2 as YFSETQ. The CDR3 spans 18 residues. The V end lost 0 bases, the J end lost 2 bases, and 21 bases lay between the germline ends. CDR3 nucleotides: TGCGCCAGCAGCTTGGGGGGGCCGACGGTCGGACTAACCTACGAGCAGTACTTC. This encodes CASSLGGPTVGLTYEQYF.

The rearrangement links TRBV11-3 to TRBJ2-1; the D gene is possibly TRBD2 (6 bases). CDR3 length: 18 amino acids. Germline CDR1 SGHNT, CDR2 YENEEA. V lost 5 bases and J 4 bases, leaving 24 bases between the germline ends. This CDR3 is CASSPEGMSAGGYNEQFF. The DNA of the CDR3 is TGTGCCAGCAGCCCCGAGGGAATGTCAGCTGGGGGGTACAATGAGCAGTTCTTC.

V and J are TRBV27 and TRBJ1-4, with 7 bases matching TRBD1. V trimming: 4 bases; J trimming: 3 bases; junction bases outside the gene matches: 5. This CDR3 contains 15 residues. Germline V CDR1 and CDR2: MNHEY, SMNVEV (reference sequence). The CDR3 region is CASSSLGQSNEKLFF. CDR3 in DNA: TGTGCCAGCAGTTCCCTGGGACAGTCTAATGAAAAACTGTTTTTT. Full variable domain (missing parts from reference TRBV27 and TRBJ1-4): EAQVTQNPRYLITVTGKKLTVTCSQNMNHEYMSWYRQDPGLGLRQIYYSMNVEVTDKGDVPEGYKVSRKEKRNFPLILESPSPNQTSLYFCASSSLGQSNEKLFFGSGTQLSVL.

The J gene is TRBJ2-1, the V gene TRBV3-1 (or the pseudogene TRBV3-2), with D possibly being TRBD1 (6 bases). Germline V gene data show CDR1 as LGHDT and CDR2 as YNNKEL (reference sequence). Trimming cost V 1 base and J 12 bases, with 10 bases left between them. There are 12 residues in the CDR3. The DNA for the CDR3 is TGTGCCAGCAGCCAAGGGGGGCTTCGGCAGTTCTTC. Translated: CASSQGGLRQFF.

There are a few counts of this clone. The chain uses TRBV4-1 and TRBJ2-7; the match to TRBD1 covers 9 bases. Trimming took 1 base from V and 7 from J; bases not matched to a gene: 8. The germline gives CDR1 MGHRA, CDR2 YSYEKL. This CDR3 is 15 amino acids long. Here the CDR3 DNA reads TGCGCCAGCAGCCAAGTTGGGACAGGGTTTAGGGAGCAGTACTTC. Translated, it gives CASSQVGTGFREQYF.

This chain uses TRBV7-9 with TRBJ1-2; 12 nucleotides align to TRBD1. The CDR3 is 16 amino acids. The junction had 8 bases not matched to a gene; V was cut back by 5 bases and J by 4 bases. Germline V lookup: CDR1 SEHNR, CDR2 FQNEAQ (reference sequence). CDR3 in DNA: TGTGCCAGCAGCCCGCCCCCGGGACAGGGGGCCTATGGCTACACCTTC. As protein: CASSPPPGQGAYGYTF.

In this sample, this clone turned up many times. V gene TRBV9 combines with J gene TRBJ2-7; TRBD2 matches at 8 bases. Germline lookup yields CDR1 SGDLS and CDR2 YYNGEE. The CDR3 loop spans 14 amino acids. The J segment lost 0 bases and the V segment lost 3 bases, leaving 2 bases of the junction unmatched. CDR3 in amino acids: CASSATSASYEQYF. The DNA for the CDR3 is TGTGCCAGCAGCGCGACTAGCGCCTCCTACGAGCAGTACTTC. The full variable domain, its missing parts supplied by reference TRBV9 and TRBJ2-7, is DSGVTQTPKHLITATGQRVTLRCSPRSGDLSVYWYQQSLDQGLQFLIQYYNGEERAKGNILERFSAQQFPDLHSELNLSSLELGDSALYFCASSATSASYEQYFGPGTRLTVT.

The J gene is TRBJ1-6, the V gene TRBV5-1; the D gene is possibly TRBD1 (5 bases). Trimming left V 0 bases short and J 9 bases short, with 10 bases between. The CDR3 has 14 amino acids. From germline, CDR1 is SGHRS and CDR2 YFSETQ. CDR3 loop: CASSLAQEGSPLHF. CDR3 bases: TGCGCCAGCAGCTTGGCACAGGAGGGTTCACCCCTCCACTTT.

V gene TRBV21-1 combines with J gene TRBJ2-4; TRBD1 is taken as the D call from the table, unchecked against the DNA. TRBV21-1 is given as a pseudogene. CDR3 length equals 19 residues. As DNA, the CDR3 is TGTGCCAGCAGCAATGGCCGGGACAGTAAAATGCTAGCCAAAAACATTCAGTACTTC. It specifies CASSNGRDSKMLAKNIQYF.